The T cell receptor beta chain under discussion was sequenced for a study of CD8 T cells in Susac syndrome. An input of 0.5 to 1 ug of RNA was subjected to reverse transcription using random hexamers. TCRdb reprocessed the immunoSEQ multiplex PCR reads with MiXCR, giving one entry per CDR3 protein. The sample yields 150,000 to 200,000 distinct CDR3 sequences, approximately 94% seen once. The clonotype originates from a human donor with multiple sclerosis. Material for sequencing was CD4+ T cells from PBMCs.

The CDR3 DNA follows: TGCGCCAGCAGCAAGACTAGCGGGGGGGTATCTAGCACAGATACGCAGTATTTT. Protein product: CASSKTSGGVSSTDTQYF. This chain uses TRBV4-3 with TRBJ2-3; 14 nucleotides align to TRBD2. J was trimmed by 0 bases and V by 5 bases; bases with no gene match: 7. This CDR3 has 18 amino acids. Germline V gene data show CDR1 as LGHNA and CDR2 as YSLEER.